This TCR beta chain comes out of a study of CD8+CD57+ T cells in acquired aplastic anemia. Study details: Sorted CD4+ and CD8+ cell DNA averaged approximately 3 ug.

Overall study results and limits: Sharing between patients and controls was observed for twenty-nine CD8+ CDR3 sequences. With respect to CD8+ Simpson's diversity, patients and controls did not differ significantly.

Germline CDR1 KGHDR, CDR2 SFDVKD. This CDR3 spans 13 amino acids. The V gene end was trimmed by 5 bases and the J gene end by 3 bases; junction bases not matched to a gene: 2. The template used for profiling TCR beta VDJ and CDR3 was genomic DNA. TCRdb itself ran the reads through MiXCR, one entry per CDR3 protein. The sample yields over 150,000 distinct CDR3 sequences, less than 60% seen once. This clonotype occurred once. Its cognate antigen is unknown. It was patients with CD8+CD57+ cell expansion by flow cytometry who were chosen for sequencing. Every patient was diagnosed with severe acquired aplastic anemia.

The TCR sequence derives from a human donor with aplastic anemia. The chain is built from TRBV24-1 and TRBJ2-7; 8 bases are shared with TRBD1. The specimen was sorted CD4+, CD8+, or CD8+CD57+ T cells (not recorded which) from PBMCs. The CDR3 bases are TGTGCCACCAGTGGGGGACAGGTCTACGAGCAGTACTTC. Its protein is CATSGGQVYEQYF.